The sequence of this T cell receptor (beta chain) was determined in a study of shared clonotypes between healthy human individuals. This CDR3 region has 15 residues. Sequenced by immunoSEQ multiplex PCR; TCRdb stores in-frame clones only, minus some. The repertoire holds about 1.1 million clones, with around 82% as singletons. The clonotype was recovered from a man aged 18 to 35 in good health. Some clones in this sample may be carry-over from other donors' samples. V and J are TRBV12-2 and TRBJ2-6; whether TRBD1, the table's D call, matches the DNA was not checked. TRBV12-2 constitutes a pseudogene. Material for sequencing was memory CD4+ T cells from PBMCs. The subset here: CD45RA-negative fraction. This CDR3 is CASRHRVSGANVLTF. The DNA of the CDR3 is TGTGCAAGTCGTCACAGGGTTTCCGGGGCCAACGTCCTGACTTTC.